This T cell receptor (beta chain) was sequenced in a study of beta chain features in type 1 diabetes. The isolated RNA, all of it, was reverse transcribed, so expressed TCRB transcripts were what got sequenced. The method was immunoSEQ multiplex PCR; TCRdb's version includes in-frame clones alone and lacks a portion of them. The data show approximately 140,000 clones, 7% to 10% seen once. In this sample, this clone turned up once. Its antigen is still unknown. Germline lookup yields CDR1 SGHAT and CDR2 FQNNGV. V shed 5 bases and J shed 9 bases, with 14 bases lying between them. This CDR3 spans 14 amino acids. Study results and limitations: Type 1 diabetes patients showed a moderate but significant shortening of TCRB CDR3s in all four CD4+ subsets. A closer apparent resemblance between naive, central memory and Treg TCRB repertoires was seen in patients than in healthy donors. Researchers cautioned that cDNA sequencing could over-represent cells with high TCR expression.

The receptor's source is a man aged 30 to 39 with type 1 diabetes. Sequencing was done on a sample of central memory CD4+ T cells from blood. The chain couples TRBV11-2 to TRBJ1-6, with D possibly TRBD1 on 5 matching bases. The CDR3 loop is CASSITGQFSPLHF. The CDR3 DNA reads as TGTGCCAGCAGCATCACAGGCCAGTTTTCACCCCTCCACTTT.